This T cell receptor (beta chain) was documented in a study of CXCR3-negative and CXCR3-positive naive CD8 T cells. Study summary: The total count of TRB reads reached 120 million to 150 million, and each library contributed about 1.5 +/- 0.3 million.

According to its frequency, this clonotype is medium-sized. Researchers prepared the TRB cDNA libraries using 5' RACE with UMI labels. TCRdb re-called the 5' RACE reads; one entry per CDR3 protein, DNA not given. This sample's clone table lists about 5,500 distinct CDR3 sequences. This CDR3 comprises 13 residues. Germline CDR1 reads SQVTM; CDR2 reads ANQGSEA. Triplicate sorts, 300,000 cells apiece, were made for each CD8+ T cell subset. Naive CD8+ T cells were CD45RO-CCR7+CD27+CD95-. The receptor comes from a human donor in good health. Some clones in this sample may be carry-over from other donors' samples. The material sequenced was naive CXCR3- CD8+ T cells from blood. The subset denotes: CD45RO-CCR7+CD27+CD95- naive CD8+ T cells lacking CXCR3 (TNR3-). J is TRBJ1-1 and V is TRBV29-1; TCRdb proposes TRBD1, but this gene call is untestable without DNA. This CDR3 is CSVARGINTEAFF. The full variable domain, with the rest looked up from reference TRBV29-1 and TRBJ1-1, is SAVISQKPSRDICQRGTSLTIQCQVDSQVTMMFWYRQQPGQSLTLIATANQGSEATYESGFVIDKFPISRPNLTFSTLTVSNMSPEDSSIYLCSVARGINTEAFFGQGTRLTVV.